This T cell receptor (beta chain) was found in a study of T cell repertoires and Cas9 in healthy adults. Whole-study context: SpCas9-reactive CD4 and CD8 T cells were characterized for potency, cytotoxicity and lineage. Findings and limits, study-wide: In vitro, SpCas9-reactive Tregs were reported to curb effector T cell proliferation and function.

In regard to this clone: What it recognizes is unknown.

V lost 1 base and J 4 bases, leaving 7 bases between the germline ends. The germline V gene encodes CDR1 LGHNT and CDR2 FRNRAP. There are 14 residues in the CDR3. Profiling relied on immunoSEQ multiplex PCR, and the TCRdb table lists in-frame clones only, not all of them. The profile shows 20,000 to 25,000 clones, 90% of them singletons. The chain carries TRBV12-5 and TRBJ2-2, with unresolved D. The source is a human donor in good health. The sequenced sample was CD4+ effector T cells (CD127+, CD25-, CD137-, CD154-) from PBMCs; culture status not recorded. CDR3 amino acids: CASGLGLITGELFF. DNA for the CDR3: TGTGCTAGTGGTTTGGGGCTGATCACCGGGGAGCTGTTTTTT.